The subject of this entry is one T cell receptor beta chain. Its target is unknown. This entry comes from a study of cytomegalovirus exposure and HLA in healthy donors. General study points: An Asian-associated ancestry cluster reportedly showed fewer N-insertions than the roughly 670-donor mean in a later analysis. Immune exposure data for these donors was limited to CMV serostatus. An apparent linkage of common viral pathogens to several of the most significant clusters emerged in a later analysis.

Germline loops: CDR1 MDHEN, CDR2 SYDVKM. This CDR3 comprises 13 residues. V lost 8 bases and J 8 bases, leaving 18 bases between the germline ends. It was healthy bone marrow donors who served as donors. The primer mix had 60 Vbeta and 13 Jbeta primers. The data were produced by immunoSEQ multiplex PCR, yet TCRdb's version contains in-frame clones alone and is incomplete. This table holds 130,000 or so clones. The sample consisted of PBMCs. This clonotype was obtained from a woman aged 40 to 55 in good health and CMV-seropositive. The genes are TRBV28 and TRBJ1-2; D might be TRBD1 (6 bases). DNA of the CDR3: TGTGCCAGCGGTCTAGGACAGTTTGGGGGCTACACCTTC. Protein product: CASGLGQFGGYTF.